This T cell receptor beta chain was captured by sequencing in a study of T cells in Graves' hyperthyroidism and ophthalmopathy. In germline, CDR1 is SQVTM, CDR2 ANQGSEA. The V end lost 1 base, the J end lost 0 bases, and 4 bases lay between the germline ends. The CDR3 is 13 residues long. Amplification of TCR beta CDR3 regions was performed using RNA transcripts as template. HTBI primers drove first-round RT-PCR of the TCR CDR3. Each CDR3 protein gets one entry after TCRdb re-called the multiplex PCR reads with MiXCR. This sample has over 500,000 distinct CDR3 sequences, with 46% found just once. The sequence was collected from an adult woman with Graves' disease, either hyperthyroidism or ophthalmopathy (not recorded which). This chain uses TRBV29-1 with TRBJ1-5; unclear D gene. Sequencing used peripheral blood or thyroid tissue (not recorded which). The CDR3 loop is CSVEGDSNQPQHF. DNA for the CDR3: TGCAGCGTTGAAGGGGATAGCAATCAGCCCCAGCATTTT.